This TCR beta chain was sequenced for a study of CD8+ T cells in alopecia areata. Extracted RNA was reverse transcribed into cDNA, the sequencing template. TCRdb's table, derived via immunoSEQ multiplex PCR, lists solely in-frame clones and lacks some. The sample records about 290,000 clones, 58% being singletons. Indicated treatment: oral pan-JAK inhibitor, 5-10 mg twice daily. The germline gives CDR1 MGHDK, CDR2 SYGVNS. The ends were cut back, 7 bases at V and 0 bases at J, with 9 bases in the middle. The CDR3 is 13 residues long. This clone was recorded only once. The material sequenced was CD4+ T cells sorted from blood, taken at week 24, from a patient treated with tofacitinib. This chain connects TRBV25-1 to TRBJ1-2; no clear D gene. This clonotype was sampled from a human donor with alopecia areata. The CDR3 region is CASNDASNYGYTF. The CDR3 DNA reads TGTGCCAGCAACGACGCCTCTAACTATGGCTACACCTTC.